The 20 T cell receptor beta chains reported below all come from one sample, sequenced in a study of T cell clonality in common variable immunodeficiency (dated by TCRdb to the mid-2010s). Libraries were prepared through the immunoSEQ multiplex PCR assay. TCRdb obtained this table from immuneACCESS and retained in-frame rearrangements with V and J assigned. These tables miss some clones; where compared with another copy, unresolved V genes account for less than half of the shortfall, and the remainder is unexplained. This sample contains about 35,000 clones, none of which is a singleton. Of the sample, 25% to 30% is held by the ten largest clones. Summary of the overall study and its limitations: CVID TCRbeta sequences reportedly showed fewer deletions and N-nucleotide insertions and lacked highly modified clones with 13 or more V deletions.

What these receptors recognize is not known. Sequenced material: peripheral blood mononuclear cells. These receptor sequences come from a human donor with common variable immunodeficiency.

CDR3: CAAARAGEANEQYF. CDR3 bases read: TGTGCCGCAGCACGGGCGGGGGAGGCCAACGAG. The chain couples TRBV10-3 to TRBJ2-7; 7 bases are a match to TRBD2. The read ends 3 residues early relative to the CDR3; the germline J gene fills the gap. Per the germline V gene, CDR1 is ENHRY and CDR2 is SYGVKD. CDR3 length: 14 amino acids. The V and J ends lost 11 bases and 5 bases, in that order; junction bases with no gene match: 15.

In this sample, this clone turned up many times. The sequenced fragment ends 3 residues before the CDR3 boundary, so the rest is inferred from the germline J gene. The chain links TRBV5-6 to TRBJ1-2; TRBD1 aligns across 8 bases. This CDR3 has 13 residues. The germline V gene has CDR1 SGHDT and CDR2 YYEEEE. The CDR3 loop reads CASSHGQGTGYTF. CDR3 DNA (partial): TGTGCCAGCAGCCATGGACAGGGTACAGGC.

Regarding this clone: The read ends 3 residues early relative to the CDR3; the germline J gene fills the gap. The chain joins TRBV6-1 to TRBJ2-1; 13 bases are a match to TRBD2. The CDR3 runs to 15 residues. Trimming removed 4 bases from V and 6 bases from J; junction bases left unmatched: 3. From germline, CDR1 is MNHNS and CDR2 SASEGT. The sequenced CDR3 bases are TGTGCCAGCAGTGGGGGACTAGCGGGATCCAATGAG. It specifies CASSGGLAGSNE. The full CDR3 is CASSGGLAGSNEQFF.

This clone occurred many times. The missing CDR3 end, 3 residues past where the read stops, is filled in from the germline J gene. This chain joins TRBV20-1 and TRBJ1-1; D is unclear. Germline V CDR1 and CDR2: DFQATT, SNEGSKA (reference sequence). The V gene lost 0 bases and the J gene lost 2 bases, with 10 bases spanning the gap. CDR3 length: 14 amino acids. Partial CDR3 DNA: TGCAGTGCTAGAGATACGACTACCAACACTGAA. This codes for CSARDTTTNTE. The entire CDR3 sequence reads CSARDTTTNTEAFF.

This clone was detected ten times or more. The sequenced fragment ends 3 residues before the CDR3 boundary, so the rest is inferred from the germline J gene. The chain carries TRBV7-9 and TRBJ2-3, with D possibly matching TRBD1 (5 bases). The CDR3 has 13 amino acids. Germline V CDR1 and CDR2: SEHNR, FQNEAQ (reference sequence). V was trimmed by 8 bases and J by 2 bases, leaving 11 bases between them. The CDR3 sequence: CASEGVSTDTQYF. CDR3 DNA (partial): TGTGCCAGCGAAGGGGTCTCCACAGATACG.

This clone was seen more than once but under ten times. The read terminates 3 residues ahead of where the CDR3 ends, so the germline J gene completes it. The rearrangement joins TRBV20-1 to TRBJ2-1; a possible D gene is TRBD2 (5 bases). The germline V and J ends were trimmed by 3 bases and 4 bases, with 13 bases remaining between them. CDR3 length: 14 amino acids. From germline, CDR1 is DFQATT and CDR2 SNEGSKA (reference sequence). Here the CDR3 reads CSASAGLRYNEQFF. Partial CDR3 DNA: TGCAGTGCTAGCGCCGGACTCAGATACAATGAG.

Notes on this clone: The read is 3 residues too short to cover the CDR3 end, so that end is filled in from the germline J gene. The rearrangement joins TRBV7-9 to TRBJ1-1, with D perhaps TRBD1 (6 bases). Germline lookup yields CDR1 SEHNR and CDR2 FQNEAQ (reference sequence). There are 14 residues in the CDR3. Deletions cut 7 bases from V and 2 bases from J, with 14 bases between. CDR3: CASTTTGGNTEAFF. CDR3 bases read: TGTGCCAGCACGACGACAGGAGGAAACACTGAA.

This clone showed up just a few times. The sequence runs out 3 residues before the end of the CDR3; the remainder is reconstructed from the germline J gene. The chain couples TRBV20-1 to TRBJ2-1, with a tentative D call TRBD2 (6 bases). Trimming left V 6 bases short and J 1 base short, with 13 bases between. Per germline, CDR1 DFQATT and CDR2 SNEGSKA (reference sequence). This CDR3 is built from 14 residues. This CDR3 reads CSAILARSYNEQFF. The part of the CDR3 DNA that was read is TGCAGTGCCATTCTAGCGCGATCCTACAATGAG.

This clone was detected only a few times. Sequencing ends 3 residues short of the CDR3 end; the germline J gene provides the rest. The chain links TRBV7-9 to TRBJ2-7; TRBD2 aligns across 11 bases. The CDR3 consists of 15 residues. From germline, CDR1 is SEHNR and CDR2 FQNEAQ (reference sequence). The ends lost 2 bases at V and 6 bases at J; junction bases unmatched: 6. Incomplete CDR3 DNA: TGTGCCAGCAGCTTAAATAGCGGGAGGGCCGGCGAG. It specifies CASSLNSGRAGE. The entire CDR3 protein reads CASSLNSGRAGEQYF.

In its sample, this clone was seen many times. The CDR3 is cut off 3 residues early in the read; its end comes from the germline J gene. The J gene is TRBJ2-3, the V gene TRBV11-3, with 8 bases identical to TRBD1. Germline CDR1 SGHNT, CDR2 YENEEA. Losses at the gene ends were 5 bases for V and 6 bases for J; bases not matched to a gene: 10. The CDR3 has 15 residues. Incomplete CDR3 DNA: TGTGCCAGCAGCCGCTATACCAGGGGGCCTGATACG. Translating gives CASSRYTRGPDT. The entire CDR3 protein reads CASSRYTRGPDTQYF.

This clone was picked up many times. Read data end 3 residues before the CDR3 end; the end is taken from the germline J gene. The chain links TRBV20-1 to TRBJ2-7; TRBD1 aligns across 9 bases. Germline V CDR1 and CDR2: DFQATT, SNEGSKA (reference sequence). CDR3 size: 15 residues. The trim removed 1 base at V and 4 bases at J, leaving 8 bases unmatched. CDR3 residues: CSARVTGTGSYEQYF. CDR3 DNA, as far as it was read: TGCAGTGCTAGAGTTACCGGGACAGGGTCGTACGAG.

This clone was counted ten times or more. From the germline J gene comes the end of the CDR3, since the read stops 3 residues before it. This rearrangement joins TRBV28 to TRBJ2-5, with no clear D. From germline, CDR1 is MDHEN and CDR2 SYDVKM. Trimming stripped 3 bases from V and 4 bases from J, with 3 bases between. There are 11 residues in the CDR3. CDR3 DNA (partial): TGTGCCAGCAGTTTCCGAGAGACC. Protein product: CASSFRET. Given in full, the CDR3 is CASSFRETQYF.

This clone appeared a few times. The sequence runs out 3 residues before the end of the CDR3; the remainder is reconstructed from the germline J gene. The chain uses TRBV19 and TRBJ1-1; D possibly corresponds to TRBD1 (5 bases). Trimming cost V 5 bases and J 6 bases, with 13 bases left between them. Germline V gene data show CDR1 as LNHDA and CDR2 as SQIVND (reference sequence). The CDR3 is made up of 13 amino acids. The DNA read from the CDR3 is TGTGCCAGTAGTCAGGGATTTTCGGCTGAA. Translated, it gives CASSQGFSAE. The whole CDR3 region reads CASSQGFSAEAFF.

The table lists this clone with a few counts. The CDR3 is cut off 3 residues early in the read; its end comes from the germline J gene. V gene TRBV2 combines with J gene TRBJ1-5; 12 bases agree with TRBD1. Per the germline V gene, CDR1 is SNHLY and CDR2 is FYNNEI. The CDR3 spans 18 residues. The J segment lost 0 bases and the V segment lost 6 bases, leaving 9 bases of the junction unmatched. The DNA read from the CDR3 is TGTGCCAGCAGCCGGGGACAGGGGGCCTTCCCTAGCAATCAGCCC. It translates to CASSRGQGAFPSNQP. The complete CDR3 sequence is CASSRGQGAFPSNQPQHF.

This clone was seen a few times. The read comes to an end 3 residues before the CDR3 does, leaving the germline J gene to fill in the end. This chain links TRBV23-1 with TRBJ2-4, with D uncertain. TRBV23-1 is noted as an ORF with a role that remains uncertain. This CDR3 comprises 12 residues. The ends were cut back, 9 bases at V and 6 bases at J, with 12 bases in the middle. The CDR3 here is CASTPGSNIQYF. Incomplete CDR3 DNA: TGCGCCAGTACTCCGGGTTCAAACATT.

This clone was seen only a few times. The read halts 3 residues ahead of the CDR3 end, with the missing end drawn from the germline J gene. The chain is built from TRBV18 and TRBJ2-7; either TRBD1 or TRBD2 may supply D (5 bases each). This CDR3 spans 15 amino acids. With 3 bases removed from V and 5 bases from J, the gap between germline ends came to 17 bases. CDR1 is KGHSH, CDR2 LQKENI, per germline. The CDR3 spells CASSPQREGADEQYF. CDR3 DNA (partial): TGTGCCAGCTCACCCCAACGGGAAGGGGCGGACGAG.

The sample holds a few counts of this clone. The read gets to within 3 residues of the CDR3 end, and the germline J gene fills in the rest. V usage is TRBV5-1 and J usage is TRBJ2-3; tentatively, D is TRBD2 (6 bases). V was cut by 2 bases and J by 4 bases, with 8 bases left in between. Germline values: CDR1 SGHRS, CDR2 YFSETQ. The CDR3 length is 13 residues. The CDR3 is CASSLGGPDTQYF. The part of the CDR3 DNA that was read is TGCGCCAGCAGCTTAGGAGGGCCAGATACG.

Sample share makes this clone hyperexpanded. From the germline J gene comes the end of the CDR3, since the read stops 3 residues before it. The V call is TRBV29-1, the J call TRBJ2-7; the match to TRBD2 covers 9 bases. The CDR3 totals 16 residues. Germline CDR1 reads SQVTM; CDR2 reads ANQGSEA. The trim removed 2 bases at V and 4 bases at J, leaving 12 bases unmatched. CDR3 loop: CSVELIGSGSGYEQYF. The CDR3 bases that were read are TGCAGCGTTGAACTGATAGGTAGCGGGAGCGGGTACGAG.

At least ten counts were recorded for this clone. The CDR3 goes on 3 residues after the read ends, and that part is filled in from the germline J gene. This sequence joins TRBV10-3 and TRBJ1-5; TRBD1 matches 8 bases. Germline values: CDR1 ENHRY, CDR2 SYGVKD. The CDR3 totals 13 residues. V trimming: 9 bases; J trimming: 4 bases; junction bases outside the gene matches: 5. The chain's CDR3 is CAIRQGQNQPQHF. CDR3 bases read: TGTGCCATACGACAGGGGCAGAATCAGCCC.

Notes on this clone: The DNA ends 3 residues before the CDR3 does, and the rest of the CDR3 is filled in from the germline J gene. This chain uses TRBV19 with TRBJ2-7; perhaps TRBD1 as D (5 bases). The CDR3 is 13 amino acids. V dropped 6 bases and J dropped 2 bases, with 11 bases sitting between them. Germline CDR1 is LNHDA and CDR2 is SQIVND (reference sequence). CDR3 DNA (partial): TGTGCCAGTAGGATGGGGCCGCCCTACGAG. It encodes CASRMGPPYE. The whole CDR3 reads CASRMGPPYEQYF.